This entry describes one TCR beta chain. This entry is derived from a study of blood T cell repertoires in COVID-19. Study context: Samples of COVID-19 (acute and convalescent) were obtained from the United States, Italy and Spain.

Original processing notes: Reference gene primers were amplified, and this amplification served to estimate nucleated cell counts. The method was immunoSEQ multiplex PCR; TCRdb's version includes in-frame clones alone and lacks a portion of them. D and trimming were read from the DNA, whereas the V and J calls and clone size are those reported in that table. The sample yields about 120,000 clones, 80% to 90% seen once. The V gene's germline CDR1 is SGHNT and CDR2 YENEEA. The length of the CDR3 is 15 residues. The V end lost 4 bases, the J end lost 9 bases, and 19 bases lay between the germline ends. Sequencing used peripheral blood. The chain carries TRBV11-3 and TRBJ2-1, with D tentatively TRBD2 (6 bases). The sequence was obtained from a man between 65 and 80 years old with active or convalescent COVID-19. DNA for the CDR3: TGTGCCAGCAGCTCCGAACCGGGCCTCGGGGGTGAGCAGTTCTTC. Translated, it gives CASSSEPGLGGEQFF.